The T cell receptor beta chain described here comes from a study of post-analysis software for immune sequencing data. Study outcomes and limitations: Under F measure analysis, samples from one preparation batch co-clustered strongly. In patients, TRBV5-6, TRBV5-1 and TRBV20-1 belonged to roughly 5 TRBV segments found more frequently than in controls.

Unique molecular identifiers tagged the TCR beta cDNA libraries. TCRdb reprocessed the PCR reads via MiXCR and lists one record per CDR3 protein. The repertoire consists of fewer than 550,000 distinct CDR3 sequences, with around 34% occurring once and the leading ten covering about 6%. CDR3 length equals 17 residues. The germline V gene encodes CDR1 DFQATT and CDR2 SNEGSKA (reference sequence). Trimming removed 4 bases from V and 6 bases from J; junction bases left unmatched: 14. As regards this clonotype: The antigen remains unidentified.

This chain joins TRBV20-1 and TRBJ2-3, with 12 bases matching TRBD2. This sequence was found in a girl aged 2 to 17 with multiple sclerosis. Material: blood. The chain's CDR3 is CSAMLRQTSGGLDTQYF. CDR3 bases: TGCAGTGCTATGCTTAGACAGACTAGCGGGGGTCTGGATACGCAGTATTTT.